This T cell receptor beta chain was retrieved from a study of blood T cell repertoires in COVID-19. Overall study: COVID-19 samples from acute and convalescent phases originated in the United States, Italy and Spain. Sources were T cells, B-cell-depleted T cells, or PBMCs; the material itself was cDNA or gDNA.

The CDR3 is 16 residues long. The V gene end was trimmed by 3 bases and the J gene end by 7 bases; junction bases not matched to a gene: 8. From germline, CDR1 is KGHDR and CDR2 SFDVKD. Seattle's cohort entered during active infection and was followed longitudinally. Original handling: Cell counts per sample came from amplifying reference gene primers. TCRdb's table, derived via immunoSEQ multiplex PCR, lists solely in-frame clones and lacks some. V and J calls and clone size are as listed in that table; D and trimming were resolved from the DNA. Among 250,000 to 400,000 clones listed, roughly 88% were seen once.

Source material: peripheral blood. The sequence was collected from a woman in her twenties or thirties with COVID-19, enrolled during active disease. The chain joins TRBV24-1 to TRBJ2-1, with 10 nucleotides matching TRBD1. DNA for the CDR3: TGTGCCACCAGTGATCTAGGGACAGGGGTTATGAATGAGCAGTTCTTC. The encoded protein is CATSDLGTGVMNEQFF.